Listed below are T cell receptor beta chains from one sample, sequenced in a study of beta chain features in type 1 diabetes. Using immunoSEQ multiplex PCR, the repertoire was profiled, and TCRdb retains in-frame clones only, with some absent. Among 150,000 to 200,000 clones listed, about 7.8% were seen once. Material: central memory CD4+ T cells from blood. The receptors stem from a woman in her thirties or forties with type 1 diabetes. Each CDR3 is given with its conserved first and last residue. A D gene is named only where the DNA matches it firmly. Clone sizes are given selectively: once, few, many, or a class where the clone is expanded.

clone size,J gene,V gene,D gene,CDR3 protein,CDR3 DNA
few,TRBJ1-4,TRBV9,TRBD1,CASGLGDRDEKLFF,TGTGCCAGCGGGTTAGGGGACAGGGATGAAAAACTGTTTTTT
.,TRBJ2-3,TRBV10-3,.,CAISDSLDTQYF,TGTGCCATCAGTGATTCTTTAGATACGCAGTATTTT
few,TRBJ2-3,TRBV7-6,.,CASSLQGGRITDTQYF,TGTGCCAGCAGCTTACAGGGGGGACGGATCACAGATACGCAGTATTTT
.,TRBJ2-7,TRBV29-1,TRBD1,CSVGRGGTGVHEQYF,TGCAGCGTTGGCCGGGGGGGGACAGGGGTCCACGAGCAGTACTTC
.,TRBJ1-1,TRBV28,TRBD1,CASSLGGRRNTEAFF,TGTGCCAGCAGCTTAGGGGGCAGAAGGAACACTGAAGCTTTCTTT
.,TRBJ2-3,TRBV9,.,CASSVVPADTQYF,TGTGCCAGCAGCGTAGTTCCAGCAGATACGCAGTATTTT
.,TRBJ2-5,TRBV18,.,CASSRDRPPETQYF,TGTGCCAGCTCAAGAGACAGGCCCCCGGAGACCCAGTACTTC
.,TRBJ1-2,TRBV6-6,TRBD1,CASNQDRERYTF,TGTGCCAGCAACCAGGACAGGGAACGCTACACCTTC
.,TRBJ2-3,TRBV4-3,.,CASSQDRGWADTQYF,TGCGCCAGCAGCCAAGACAGGGGTTGGGCAGATACGCAGTATTTT
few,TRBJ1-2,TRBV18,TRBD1,CASSPRDRAGYTF,TGTGCCAGCTCACCACGGGACAGAGCTGGCTACACCTTC
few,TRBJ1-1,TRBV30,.,CAWRHYRQDTQAFF,TGTGCCTGGCGCCACTATAGACAGGACACCCAAGCTTTCTTT
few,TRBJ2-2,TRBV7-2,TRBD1,CASSLQGDTGELFF,TGTGCCAGCAGCCTACAGGGGGACACCGGGGAGCTGTTTTTT
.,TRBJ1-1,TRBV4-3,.,CASSPSGAGAGGAFF,TGCGCCAGCAGCCCAAGCGGAGCGGGTGCCGGTGGGGCTTTCTTT
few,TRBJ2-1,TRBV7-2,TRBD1,CASSRSGQGIDEQFF,TGTGCCAGCAGCCGCTCGGGACAGGGAATTGATGAGCAGTTCTTC
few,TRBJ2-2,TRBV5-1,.,CASSLAPPGDGELFF,TGCGCCAGCAGCTTGGCGCCTCCGGGAGACGGGGAGCTGTTTTTT
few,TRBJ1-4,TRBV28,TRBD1,CASLGQNDEKLFF,TGTGCCAGCTTGGGACAGAATGATGAAAAACTGTTTTTT
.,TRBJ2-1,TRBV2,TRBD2,CASSGASGFYSYNEQFF,TGTGCCAGCAGTGGGGCTAGCGGGTTCTACTCCTACAATGAGCAGTTCTTC
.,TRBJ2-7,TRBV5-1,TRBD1,CASSNKGQGGVYEQYF,TGCGCCAGCAGCAATAAGGGACAGGGTGGAGTCTACGAGCAGTACTTC
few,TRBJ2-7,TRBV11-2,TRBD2,CASSGGLAGGPDEQYF,TGTGCCAGCAGCGGGGGACTAGCGGGAGGGCCGGACGAGCAGTACTTC
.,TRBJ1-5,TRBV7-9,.,CASSSTGDQPQHF,TGTGCCAGCAGCTCGACGGGGGATCAGCCCCAGCATTTT
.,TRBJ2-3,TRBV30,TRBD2,CAYDLAGLPDTQYF,TGTGCCTACGATCTAGCGGGCTTGCCCGATACGCAGTATTTT
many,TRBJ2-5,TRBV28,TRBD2,CASSLALPGTSGVRGVQYF,TGTGCCAGCAGTTTAGCCCTTCCAGGGACTAGCGGGGTCCGGGGGGTCCAGTACTTC
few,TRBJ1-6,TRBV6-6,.,CATGGSADSPLHF,TGTGCCACCGGGGGGTCGGCCGATTCACCCCTCCACTTT
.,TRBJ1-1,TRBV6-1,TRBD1,CASSEQGGAFF,TGTGCCAGCAGTGAACAGGGGGGAGCTTTCTTT